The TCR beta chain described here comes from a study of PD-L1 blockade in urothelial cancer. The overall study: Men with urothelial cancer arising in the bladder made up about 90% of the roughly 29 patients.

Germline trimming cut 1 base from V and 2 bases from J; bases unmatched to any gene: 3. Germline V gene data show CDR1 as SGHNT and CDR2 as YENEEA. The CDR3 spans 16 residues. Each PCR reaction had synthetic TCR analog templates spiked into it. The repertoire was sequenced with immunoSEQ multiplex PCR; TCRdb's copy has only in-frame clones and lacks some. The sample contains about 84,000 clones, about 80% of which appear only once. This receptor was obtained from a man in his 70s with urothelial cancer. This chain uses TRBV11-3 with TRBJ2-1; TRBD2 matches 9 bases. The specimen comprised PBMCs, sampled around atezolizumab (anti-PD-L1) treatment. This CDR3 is CASSLGLAGPYNEQFF. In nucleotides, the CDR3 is TGTGCCAGCAGCTTAGGGCTAGCGGGGCCCTACAATGAGCAGTTCTTC.